Following are 23 T cell receptor beta chains from one sample sequenced in a study of blood T cell repertoires in COVID-19. Libraries were prepared by immunoSEQ multiplex PCR; TCRdb keeps only in-frame clonotypes and omits some of them. The profile shows some 250,000 clones, roughly 80% of them singletons. Sequencing was performed on peripheral blood. The receptor source for this set is a woman over 75 with acute or convalescent COVID-19.

The chain has TRBV28 and TRBJ2-1; D is ambiguous. V lost 3 bases and J 0 bases, leaving 18 bases between the germline ends. The CDR3 has 18 residues. Germline V CDR1 and CDR2: MDHEN, SYDVKM. The CDR3 nucleotides read TGTGCCAGCAGTTTTCCCCCCTCCAGCGAGTCCTCCTACAATGAGCAGTTCTTC. It specifies CASSFPPSSESSYNEQFF. Supplemented by reference TRBV28 and TRBJ2-1, the full variable domain reads DVKVTQSSRYLVKRTGEKVFLECVQDMDHENMFWYRQDPGLGLRLIYFSYDVKMKEKGDIPEGYSVSREKKERFSLILESASTNQTSMYLCASSFPPSSESSYNEQFFGPGTRLTVL.

The chain combines TRBV6-6 with TRBJ1-5; the match to TRBD1 covers 7 bases. Germline V lookup: CDR1 MNHNY, CDR2 SVGAGI (reference sequence). J lost 7 bases, V lost 7 bases, and 7 bases had no gene match. The CDR3 has 13 residues. DNA for the CDR3: TGTGCCAGCACCGACAGGGTAGAACAGCCCCAGCATTTT. It codes for CASTDRVEQPQHF.

This chain links TRBV29-1 with TRBJ1-4; the match to TRBD1 covers 11 bases. The CDR3 sequence is 14 residues long. Germline CDR1 reads SQVTM; CDR2 reads ANQGSEA. The ends lost 5 bases at V and 6 bases at J; junction bases unmatched: 5. CDR3 bases: TGCAGCGTTTCCCGGACAGGGGGCGATGAAAAACTGTTTTTT. It is translated as CSVSRTGGDEKLFF.

The chain recombines TRBV7-2 with TRBJ2-1; 10 bases agree with TRBD2. The V segment lost 5 bases and the J segment 6 bases; nucleotides outside the gene matches: 4. Germline CDR1 is SGHTA and CDR2 is FQGNSA. There are 14 residues in the CDR3. The CDR3 loop reads CASSPLAGGNEQFF. In DNA form, the CDR3 reads TGTGCCAGCAGCCCCTTAGCGGGGGGCAATGAGCAGTTCTTC.

This chain connects TRBV5-8 to TRBJ2-3; 9 bases line up with TRBD1. Germline values: CDR1 SGHTS, CDR2 YDEGEE. Unmatched junction bases numbered 12, after V lost 10 bases and J lost 0 bases. The CDR3 is 16 amino acids. The CDR3 nucleotides are TGTGCCGGACAGGGGAGACTGGGATCTAGCACAGATACGCAGTATTTT. Protein product: CAGQGRLGSSTDTQYF.

Regarding this clone: Additional DNA sequences in this sample encode the identical CDR3. The CDR3 DNA reads as TGTGCCAGCTCCCCCGGGACAGGGACCTACAATGAGCAGTTCTTC. Protein: CASSPGTGTYNEQFF. The rearrangement uses TRBV18 and TRBJ2-1; 9 bases fit TRBD1. The CDR3 loop spans 15 amino acids. The germline V gene has CDR1 KGHSH and CDR2 LQKENI. V gave up 6 bases and J gave up 2 bases; unmatched junction bases: 5.

This rearrangement joins TRBV5-1 to TRBJ2-3; TRBD1 might be the D (5 bases). Per the germline V gene, CDR1 is SGHRS and CDR2 is YFSETQ. V was cut by 4 bases and J by 3 bases, with 18 bases left in between. The CDR3 is 16 residues long. As DNA, the CDR3 is TGCGCCAGCAGCCCTAGTTCCCAGGGTCCGACAGATACGCAGTATTTT. Its translation: CASSPSSQGPTDTQYF.

The sample holds one count of this clone. The V gene is TRBV27, the J gene TRBJ1-1, with TRBD1 matching over 8 bases. The length of the CDR3 is 14 residues. The V and J ends lost 6 bases and 3 bases, in that order; junction bases with no gene match: 6. CDR1 is MNHEY and CDR2 is SMNVEV in the germline V gene (reference sequence). CDR3 DNA: TGTGCCAGCAGACGACAGGGGAGGGACACTGAAGCTTTCTTT. This sequence encodes CASRRQGRDTEAFF.

The chain employs TRBV28 and TRBJ1-2; D might be TRBD1 (6 bases). Deletions cut 8 bases from V and 8 bases from J, with 15 bases between. Germline V gene data show CDR1 as MDHEN and CDR2 as SYDVKM. The CDR3 extends over 12 amino acids. The CDR3 here is CASQPPGVGYTF. CDR3 nucleotide sequence: TGTGCCAGCCAACCCCCAGGGGTCGGCTACACCTTC.

The chain has TRBV9 and TRBJ2-7; D call uncertain. Trimming shortened V by 2 bases and J by 1 base, and 7 bases separated the two germline ends. Per the germline V gene, CDR1 is SGDLS and CDR2 is YYNGEE. CDR3 length: 13 amino acids. CDR3 loop: CASSVAPSYEQYF. The CDR3 DNA is TGTGCCAGCAGCGTCGCGCCTTCCTACGAGCAGTACTTC.

The V gene is TRBV12-5, the J gene TRBJ1-1; possibly TRBD1 for D (5 bases). V dropped 0 bases and J dropped 2 bases, with 16 bases sitting between them. This CDR3 has 17 amino acids. Germline V gene data show CDR1 as LGHNT and CDR2 as FRNRAP. The CDR3 sequence is CASGLVLGQGPNTEAFF. DNA of the CDR3: TGTGCTAGTGGTTTGGTACTGGGGCAGGGCCCAAACACTGAAGCTTTCTTT. Variable domain in full (rest from reference TRBV12-5 and TRBJ1-1): DARVTQTPRHKVTEMGQEVTMRCQPILGHNTVFWYRQTMMQGLELLAYFRNRAPLDDSGMPKDRFSAEMPDATLATLKIQPSEPRDSAVYFCASGLVLGQGPNTEAFFGQGTRLTVV.

This chain links TRBV15 with TRBJ2-7, with 8 bases matching TRBD1. CDR3 length: 15 amino acids. In germline, CDR1 is LNHNV, CDR2 YYDKDF (reference sequence). J was trimmed by 7 bases and V by 1 base; bases with no gene match: 9. CDR3 sequence: CATSRVGQGIGEQYF. The CDR3 DNA follows: TGTGCCACCAGCAGAGTAGGACAGGGAATTGGAGAGCAGTACTTC.

The chain uses TRBV5-5 and TRBJ2-7; D is ambiguous. From germline, CDR1 is SGHKS and CDR2 YYEKEE (reference sequence). The CDR3 length is 16 residues. V was shortened by 0 bases and J by 4 bases, with 17 bases between the two germline ends. Written as DNA, the CDR3 is TGTGCCAGCAGCTTGGGGTCGGCTAAGGCGGTATACGAGCAGTACTTC. Its translation: CASSLGSAKAVYEQYF.

The chain joins TRBV6-5 to TRBJ1-1; the D gene is possibly TRBD1 (6 bases). CDR1 is MNHEY and CDR2 is SVGAGI in the germline V gene. The CDR3 has 12 residues. Deletions cut 2 bases from V and 12 bases from J, with 13 bases between. The CDR3 nucleotides read TGTGCCAGCAGTTACGGTGAAGGACAGTCTTTCTTT. Its protein is CASSYGEGQSFF.

V usage is TRBV11-2 and J usage is TRBJ2-7; TRBD2 is a possible D gene (7 bases). The V end was cut by 7 bases, the J end by 3 bases, with 22 bases between. Germline V lookup: CDR1 SGHAT, CDR2 FQNNGV. The CDR3 has 16 amino acids. CDR3 sequence (DNA): TGTGCCAGCACCGCTGGCGGGGGCCAATACCGCTACGAGCAGTACTTC. This gives the protein CASTAGGGQYRYEQYF. Supplemented by reference TRBV11-2 and TRBJ2-7, the full variable domain reads EAGVAQSPRYKIIEKRQSVAFWCNPISGHATLYWYQQILGQGPKLLIQFQNNGVVDDSQLPKDRFSAERLKGVDSTLKIQPAKLEDSAVYLCASTAGGGQYRYEQYFGPGTRLTVT.

The CDR3 here is CSASGLAGGLDEQYF. The DNA for the CDR3 is TGCAGTGCTAGTGGACTAGCGGGAGGTCTAGACGAGCAGTACTTC. The chain is built from TRBV20-1 and TRBJ2-7; 14 nucleotides align to TRBD2. Unmatched junction bases numbered 6, after V lost 3 bases and J lost 5 bases. The CDR3 runs 15 residues. Germline V CDR1 and CDR2: DFQATT, SNEGSKA (reference sequence).

The chain couples TRBV7-3 to TRBJ2-3; D is ambiguous. V shed 3 bases and J shed 0 bases, with 7 bases lying between them. The CDR3 runs 14 residues. Germline CDR1 and CDR2: SGHTA and FQGTGA. CDR3 sequence (DNA): TGTGCCAGCAGCTTGGGCTCAAGCACAGATACGCAGTATTTT. It yields the protein CASSLGSSTDTQYF.

V and J are TRBV7-2 and TRBJ2-4, with 9 bases lining up with TRBD2. Germline V gene lookup returns CDR1 SGHTA and CDR2 FQGNSA. The CDR3 runs 15 residues. The trim removed 1 base at V and 6 bases at J, leaving 4 bases unmatched. The CDR3 DNA is TGTGCCAGCAGCTTAGGCGGGGGGGCGGGAAACATTCAGTACTTC. Protein product: CASSLGGGAGNIQYF.

This clone has more than one count but fewer than ten. V and J are TRBV18 and TRBJ2-1; D remains unclear. The CDR3 loop spans 13 amino acids. V shed 3 bases and J shed 5 bases, with 8 bases lying between them. CDR1 is KGHSH and CDR2 is LQKENI in the germline V gene. CDR3 residues: CASSPIQNNEQFF. The DNA of the CDR3 is TGTGCCAGCTCACCGATCCAGAACAATGAGCAGTTCTTC.

This sequence joins TRBV3-1 (or the pseudogene TRBV3-2) and TRBJ2-7; the match to TRBD2 covers 8 bases. V was pared by 1 base and J by 3 bases, with 5 bases of the junction left unmatched. CDR3 length: 15 residues. Germline V gives CDR1 LGHDT, CDR2 YNNKEL (reference sequence). CDR3 sequence reads: CASSQGPGGGYEQYF. CDR3 DNA: TGTGCCAGCAGCCAAGGTCCGGGAGGGGGCTACGAGCAGTACTTC.

This clone was detected a few times. This sequence joins TRBV2 and TRBJ1-2; 7 bases align to TRBD1. CDR1 is SNHLY, CDR2 FYNNEI, per germline. The CDR3 contains 14 residues. V dropped 1 base and J dropped 7; count of bases not matched to a gene: 6. CDR3 protein: CASSEEGQRLGYTF. CDR3 bases: TGTGCCAGCAGTGAAGAGGGACAGAGACTTGGCTACACCTTC.

This clone has just one count. Here the CDR3 DNA reads TGTGCCAGCAGTCCCCAGAACGTAATCATGAACACTGAAGCTTTCTTT. Translation: CASSPQNVIMNTEAFF. This chain links TRBV2 with TRBJ1-1; no firm D call. The CDR3 contains 16 residues. Germline V gene data show CDR1 as SNHLY and CDR2 as FYNNEI. Deletions cut 5 bases from V and 0 bases from J, with 16 bases between.

This clone occurred once. For the CDR3, the DNA is TGTGCCAGCAGTTTATCGAAGGGGACTAGCGGGATTACGTGGAATGAGCAGTTCTTC. Amino acid sequence: CASSLSKGTSGITWNEQFF. The chain carries TRBV27 and TRBJ2-1, with 13 bases matching TRBD2. Germline assignment: CDR1 MNHEY and CDR2 SMNVEV (reference sequence). V was clipped by 0 bases and J by 7 bases; unmatched bases: 12. This CDR3 spans 19 amino acids.